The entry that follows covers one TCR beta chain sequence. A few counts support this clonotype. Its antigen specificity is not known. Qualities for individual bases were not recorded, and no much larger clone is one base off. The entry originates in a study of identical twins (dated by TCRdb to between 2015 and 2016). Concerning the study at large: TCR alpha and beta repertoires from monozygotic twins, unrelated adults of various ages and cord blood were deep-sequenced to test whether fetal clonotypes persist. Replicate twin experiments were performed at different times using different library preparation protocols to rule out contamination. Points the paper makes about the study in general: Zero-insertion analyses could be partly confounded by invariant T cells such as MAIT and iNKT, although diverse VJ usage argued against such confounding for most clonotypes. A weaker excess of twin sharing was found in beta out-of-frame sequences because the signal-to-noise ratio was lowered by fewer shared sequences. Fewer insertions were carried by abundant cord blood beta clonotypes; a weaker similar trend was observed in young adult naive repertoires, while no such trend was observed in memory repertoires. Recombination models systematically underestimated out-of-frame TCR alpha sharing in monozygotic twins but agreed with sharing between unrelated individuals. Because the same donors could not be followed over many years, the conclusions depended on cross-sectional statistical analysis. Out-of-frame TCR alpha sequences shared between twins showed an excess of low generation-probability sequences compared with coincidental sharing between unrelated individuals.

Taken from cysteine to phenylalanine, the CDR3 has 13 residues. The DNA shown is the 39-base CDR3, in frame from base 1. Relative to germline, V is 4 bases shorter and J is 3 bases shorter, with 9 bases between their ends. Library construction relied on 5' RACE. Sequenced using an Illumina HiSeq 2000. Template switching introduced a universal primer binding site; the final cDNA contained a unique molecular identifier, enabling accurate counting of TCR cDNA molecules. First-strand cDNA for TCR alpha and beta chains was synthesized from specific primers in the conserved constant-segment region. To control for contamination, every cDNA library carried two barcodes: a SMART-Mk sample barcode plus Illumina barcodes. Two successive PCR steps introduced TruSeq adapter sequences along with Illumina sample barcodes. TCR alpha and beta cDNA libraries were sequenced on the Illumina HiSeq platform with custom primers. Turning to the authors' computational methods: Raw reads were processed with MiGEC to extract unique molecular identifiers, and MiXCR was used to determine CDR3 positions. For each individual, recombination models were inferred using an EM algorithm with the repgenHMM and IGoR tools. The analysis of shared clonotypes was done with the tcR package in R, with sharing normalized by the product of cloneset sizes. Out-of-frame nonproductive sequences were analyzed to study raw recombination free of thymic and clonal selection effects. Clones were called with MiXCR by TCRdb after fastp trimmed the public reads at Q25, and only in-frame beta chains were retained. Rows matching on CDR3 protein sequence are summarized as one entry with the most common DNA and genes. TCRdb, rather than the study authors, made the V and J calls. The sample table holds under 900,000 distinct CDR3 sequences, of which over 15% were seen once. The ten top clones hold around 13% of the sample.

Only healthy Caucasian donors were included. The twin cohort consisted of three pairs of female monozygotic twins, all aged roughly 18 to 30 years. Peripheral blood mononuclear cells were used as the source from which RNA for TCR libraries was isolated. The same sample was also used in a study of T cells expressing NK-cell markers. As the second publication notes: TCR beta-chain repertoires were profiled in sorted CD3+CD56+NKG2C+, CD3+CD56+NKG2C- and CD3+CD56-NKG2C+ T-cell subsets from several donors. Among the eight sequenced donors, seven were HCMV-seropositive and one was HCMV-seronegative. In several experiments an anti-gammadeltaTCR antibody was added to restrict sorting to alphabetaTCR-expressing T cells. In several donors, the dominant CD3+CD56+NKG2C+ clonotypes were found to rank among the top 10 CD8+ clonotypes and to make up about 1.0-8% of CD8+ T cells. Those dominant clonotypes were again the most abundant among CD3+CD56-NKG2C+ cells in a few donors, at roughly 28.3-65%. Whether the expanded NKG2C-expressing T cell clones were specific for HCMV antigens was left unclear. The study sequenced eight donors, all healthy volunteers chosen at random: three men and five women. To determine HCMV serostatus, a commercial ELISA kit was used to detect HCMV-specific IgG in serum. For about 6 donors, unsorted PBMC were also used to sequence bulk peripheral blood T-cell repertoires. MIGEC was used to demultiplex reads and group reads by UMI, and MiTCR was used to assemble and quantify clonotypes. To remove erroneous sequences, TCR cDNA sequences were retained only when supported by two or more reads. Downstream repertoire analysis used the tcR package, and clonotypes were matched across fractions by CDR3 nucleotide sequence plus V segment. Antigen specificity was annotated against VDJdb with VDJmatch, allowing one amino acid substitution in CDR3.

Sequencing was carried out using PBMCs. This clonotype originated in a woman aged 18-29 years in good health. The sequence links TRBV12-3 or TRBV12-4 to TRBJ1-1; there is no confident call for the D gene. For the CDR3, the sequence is CASSSWSDTEAFF. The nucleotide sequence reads TGTGCCAGCAGTTCATGGTCGGACACTGAAGCTTTCTTT.